Listed here is a single TCR beta chain. What it binds is unknown. Generated by immunoSEQ multiplex PCR, the TCRdb table keeps only in-frame clones and is missing some. Among around 1.9 million clones listed, just over 90% were seen once. The entry originates in a study of shared clonotypes between healthy human individuals. Study-wide results and caveats: With a few donors compared, around 5.4% of naive CD4 clonotypes were shared. The study generally estimated greater richness for naive than memory subsets.

Naive CD8 cells lacked CD45RO, underwent positive selection for CCR7 and left out terminally differentiated effector memory CD45RA+ cells. The TCR sequence derives from a man younger than 35 in good health. Some clones in this sample may be carry-over from other donors' samples. Sequenced input: naive CD8+ T cells from PBMCs.

The CDR3 loop reads CASSLHFADTEAFF. CDR3 DNA: TGTGCCAGCAGCTTACATTTTGCGGACACTGAAGCTTTCTTT. The rearrangement joins TRBV11-2 to TRBJ1-1; D gene uncertain. Trimming took off 2 bases at V and 3 bases at J, with 10 bases between the two ends. The CDR3 runs 14 residues. The germline V gene encodes CDR1 SGHAT and CDR2 FQNNGV.